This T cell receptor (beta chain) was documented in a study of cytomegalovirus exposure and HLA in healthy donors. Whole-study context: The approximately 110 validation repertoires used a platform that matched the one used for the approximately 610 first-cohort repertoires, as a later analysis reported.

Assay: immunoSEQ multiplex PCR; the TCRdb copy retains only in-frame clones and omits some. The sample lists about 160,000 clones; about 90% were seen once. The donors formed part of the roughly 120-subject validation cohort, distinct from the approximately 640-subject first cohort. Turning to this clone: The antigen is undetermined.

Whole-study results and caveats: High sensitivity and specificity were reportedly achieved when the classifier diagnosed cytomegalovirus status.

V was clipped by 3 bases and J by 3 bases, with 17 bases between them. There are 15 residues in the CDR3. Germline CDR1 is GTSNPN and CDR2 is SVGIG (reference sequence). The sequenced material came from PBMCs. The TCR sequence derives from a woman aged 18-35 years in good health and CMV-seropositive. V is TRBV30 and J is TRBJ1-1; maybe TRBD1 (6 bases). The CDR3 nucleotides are TGTGCCTGGAGAGGACCCGCAGGGGCTCACACTGAAGCTTTCTTT. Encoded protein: CAWRGPAGAHTEAFF.